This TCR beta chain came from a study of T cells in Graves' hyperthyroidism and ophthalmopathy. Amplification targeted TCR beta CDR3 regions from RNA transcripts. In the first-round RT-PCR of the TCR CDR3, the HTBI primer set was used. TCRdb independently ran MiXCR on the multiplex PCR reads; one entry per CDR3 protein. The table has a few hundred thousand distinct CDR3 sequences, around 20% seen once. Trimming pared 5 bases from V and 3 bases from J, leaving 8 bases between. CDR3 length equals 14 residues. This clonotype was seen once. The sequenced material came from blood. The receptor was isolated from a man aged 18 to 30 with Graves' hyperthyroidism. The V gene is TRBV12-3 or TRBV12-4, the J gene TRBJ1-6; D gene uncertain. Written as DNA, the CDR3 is TGTGCCAGCAGTGGCCGGGTCTATAATTCACCCCTCCACTTT. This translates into CASSGRVYNSPLHF.